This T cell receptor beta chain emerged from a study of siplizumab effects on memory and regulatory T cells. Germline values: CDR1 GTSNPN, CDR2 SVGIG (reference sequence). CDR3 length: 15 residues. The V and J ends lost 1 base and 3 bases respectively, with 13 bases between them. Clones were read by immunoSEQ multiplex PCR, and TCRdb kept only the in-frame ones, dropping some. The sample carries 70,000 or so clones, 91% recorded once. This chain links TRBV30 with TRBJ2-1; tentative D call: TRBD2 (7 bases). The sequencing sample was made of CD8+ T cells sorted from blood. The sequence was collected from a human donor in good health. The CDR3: CAWSAAGALYNEQFF. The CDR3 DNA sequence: TGTGCCTGGAGTGCGGCGGGGGCCCTCTACAATGAGCAGTTCTTC.